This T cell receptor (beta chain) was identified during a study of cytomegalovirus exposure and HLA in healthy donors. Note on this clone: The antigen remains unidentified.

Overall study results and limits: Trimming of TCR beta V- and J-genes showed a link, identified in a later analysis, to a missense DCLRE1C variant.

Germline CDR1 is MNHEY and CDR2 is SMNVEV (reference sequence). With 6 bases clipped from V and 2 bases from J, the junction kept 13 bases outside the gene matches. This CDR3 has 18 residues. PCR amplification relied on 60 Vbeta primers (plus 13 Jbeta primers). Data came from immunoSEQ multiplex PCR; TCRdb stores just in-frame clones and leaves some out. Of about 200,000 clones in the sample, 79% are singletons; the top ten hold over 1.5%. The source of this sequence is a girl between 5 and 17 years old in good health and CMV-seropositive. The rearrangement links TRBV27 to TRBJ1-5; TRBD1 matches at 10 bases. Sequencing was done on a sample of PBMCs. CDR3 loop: CASRGDRGTLPGNQPQHF. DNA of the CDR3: TGTGCCAGCAGGGGGGACAGGGGTACACTCCCGGGCAATCAGCCCCAGCATTTT.